This TCR beta chain originates from a study of vaccination and CD4 T cells after COVID-19. Whole-study context: Stimulation of the cells used overlapping spike peptide pools from SARS-CoV-2 and from the common cold coronaviruses HCoV-NL63, HCoV-OC43 and HCoV-229E. The control cultures got either a CEFX pool, an HIV-1 Nef pool, or no peptide at all.

As to treatment: roughly 10-day PBMC culture with coronavirus spike peptide pools or control peptides (ViraFEST assay). Harvesting of the unexposed donor's CD4+ T cells predated the COVID-19 pandemic (2011-2018). Cultures used roughly 2.1 million PBMCs per well, roughly 9.6 IU/ml IL-2 and approximately 10 ug/ml peptides. Study-wide results and limits: A nonsignificant median increase from 21 to 38 SARS-CoV-2-reactive clonotypes was observed.

The Oncomine TCR Beta short-read assay sequenced DNA from cultured CD4+ T cells. One entry per CDR3 protein results from TCRdb running MiXCR on the PCR reads. The sample lists 6,000 to 7,000 distinct CDR3 sequences, over 20% occurring once. As to this clonotype: The antigen is not known.

This clonotype originated in a human donor in good health. The sample was CD4+ T cells from blood, cultured in vitro.

CDR3 coding DNA: TGTGCCAGCAGTTCAACAGGGCCGGGTAATTCACCCCTCCACTTT. Translation: CASSSTGPGNSPLHF. V is TRBV27 and J is TRBJ1-6; D is possibly TRBD1 (6 bases). Per germline, CDR1 MNHEY and CDR2 SMNVEV (reference sequence). The CDR3 runs 15 residues. Trimming removed 4 bases at V and 6 bases at J, with 13 bases between.